The table lists the clone carrying this T cell receptor (beta chain) with many counts. Antigen: not known. The CDR3 is made up of 15 amino acids. J lost 6 bases, V lost 4 bases, and 7 bases had no gene match. This specimen belongs to a study of T cell repertoires in cytomegalovirus infection. Background on the study: Both CMV infection and a matching HLA type were indicated by public TCR beta signatures.

TCRdb reprocessed the reads with MiXCR, giving one entry per CDR3 protein. The sample contains 54,000 or so distinct CDR3 sequences, about a third of which appear only once. Findings of the study overall: The ex vivo response showed dominance by HLA-C-restricted CMV-specific TCR beta clonotypes. Summed public TCR beta family frequency identified CMV carriers bearing the relevant HLA.

The TCR originated in a human donor in good health (CMV status not recorded). Some clones in this sample may be carry-over from other donors' samples. The chain has TRBV12-3 or TRBV12-4 and TRBJ1-4; 8 bases agree with TRBD1. The source material was PBMCs, sequenced either directly or after in vitro stimulation (not recorded which). The CDR3 is CASSSRTQGDEKLFF. The CDR3 nucleotides read TGTGCCAGCAGTTCGCGAACACAGGGGGATGAAAAACTGTTTTTT.